This TCR beta chain was sequenced for a study of blood T cell repertoires in COVID-19. Overall study: Sites across the United States, Italy and Spain contributed samples from acute and convalescent COVID-19.

CDR1 and CDR2 from the germline V gene are SGHTA and FQGNSA. The CDR3 covers 17 residues. V shed 6 bases and J 4 bases; nucleotides not matched to a gene: 11. The method was immunoSEQ multiplex PCR; TCRdb's version includes in-frame clones alone and lacks a portion of them. Of some 78,000 clones in the sample, roughly 80% were seen once. This clone was detected only a few times. The sample taken for sequencing was peripheral blood. The sequence came from a man aged 55 to 70 with active or convalescent COVID-19. V and J are TRBV7-2 and TRBJ2-3; TRBD1 agrees at 12 bases. The DNA of the CDR3 is TGTGCCAGCAGACACAGGGGACAGGGGGCCGGGGCAGATACGCAGTATTTT. Translated: CASRHRGQGAGADTQYF.